This is a list of T cell receptor beta chains from one sample in a study of OX40 agonist ivuxolimab in advanced cancers. The repertoire was sequenced with immunoSEQ multiplex PCR; TCRdb's copy has only in-frame clones and lacks some. Counted here are about 53,000 clones, just under 80% occurring once; the ten biggest clones make up roughly 2.5%. Here the sequenced sample was CD4+ or CD8+ T cells sorted from blood, taken in a trial of the OX40 agonist ivuxolimab. These receptor sequences come from an adult with an advanced solid tumor such as melanoma, head and neck, liver or kidney cancer. The CDR3 runs from the conserved cysteine through the conserved F or W.

j_call v_call cdr3_aa
TRBJ2-7 TRBV27 CASSPFLQGGRVYEQYF
TRBJ1-1 TRBV5-1 CASSLRTGAPTEAFF
TRBJ1-4 TRBV21-1 CASSKAGGDNEKLFF
TRBJ1-3 TRBV30 CAWSQTTFSSSGNTIYF
TRBJ1-1 TRBV11-2 CASSRGGGLNTEAFF
TRBJ1-1 TRBV5-1 CASSTGDTEAFF
TRBJ1-2 TRBV19 CASSMAQSYGYTF
TRBJ2-7 TRBV5-1 CASSLGGLSSYEQYF
TRBJ1-2 TRBV7-2 CASSSWTADGYTF
TRBJ1-6 TRBV15 CATSIGTVNSPLHF
TRBJ1-2 TRBV2 CASSELQGRYGYTF
TRBJ2-1 TRBV6-6 CASRPPGPKRNEQFF
TRBJ2-2 TRBV5-1 CASSLEGTTGELFF
TRBJ2-1 TRBV29-1 CSVRAGTLPLNEQFF
TRBJ1-4 TRBV2 CASSVNEEKLFF
TRBJ1-1 TRBV7-2 CASSPFSDAGTEAFF
TRBJ2-2 TRBV19 CASSGRANTGELFF
TRBJ2-5 TRBV5-1 CASSSAGAIQETQYF
TRBJ2-1 TRBV28 CASSLFRLAGGPGEQFF
TRBJ2-1 TRBV5-1 CASTRDTAYNEQFF
TRBJ1-5 TRBV12-2 CASRPRGAQHF
TRBJ2-1 TRBV10-2 CASSLSGRAVGQFF
TRBJ2-1 TRBV6-1 CASSEAGLRGQFF
TRBJ2-5 TRBV5-4 CASSFYGEETQYF
TRBJ1-1 TRBV18 CASSPRRVDTEAFF
TRBJ2-5 TRBV5-6 CASSFLTGQETQYF
TRBJ1-6 TRBV25-1 CASSGREASPLHF
TRBJ2-1 TRBV19 CASKRGRQGSDNEQFF
TRBJ1-1 TRBV7-2 CASSPDSSLRWEAFF
TRBJ1-2 TRBV11-2 CASSVGLEGLPSNYGYTF
TRBJ1-4 TRBV5-1 CASSFRTVGTAAFATNEKLFF
TRBJ2-7 TRBV28 CASSSPADPGPSGQRF
TRBJ2-5 TRBV7-6 CASTPGPREQETQYF
TRBJ2-1 TRBV5-4 CASSYSGRHSYNEQFF
TRBJ2-1 TRBV5-5 CASSPSSSSYNEQFF
TRBJ2-1 TRBV14 CASSQDSGRYSSYNEQFF
TRBJ2-4 TRBV6-5 CASRDGAKNIQYF
TRBJ2-3 TRBV6-5 CASRSGGGGADTQYF
TRBJ1-6 TRBV7-2 CASSLDRGNSPLHF
TRBJ2-2 TRBV5-1 CASSSTSGGPTGELFF
TRBJ2-7 TRBV28 CASIFSGTPYEQYF
TRBJ2-2 TRBV6-1 CASSERRGSTGELFF
TRBJ1-2 TRBV5-1 CASSLGTGENYGYTF
TRBJ2-1 TRBV19 CATLGGAGDEQFF
TRBJ2-3 TRBV5-1 CASSSRGLATSTDTQYF
TRBJ1-1 TRBV19 CASIRVNTEAFF
TRBJ1-1 TRBV6-4 CASRVTGGGTEAFF
TRBJ1-2 TRBV5-1 CASSLGQGDGYTF
TRBJ1-2 TRBV5-1 CASSLGSASPLGYTF